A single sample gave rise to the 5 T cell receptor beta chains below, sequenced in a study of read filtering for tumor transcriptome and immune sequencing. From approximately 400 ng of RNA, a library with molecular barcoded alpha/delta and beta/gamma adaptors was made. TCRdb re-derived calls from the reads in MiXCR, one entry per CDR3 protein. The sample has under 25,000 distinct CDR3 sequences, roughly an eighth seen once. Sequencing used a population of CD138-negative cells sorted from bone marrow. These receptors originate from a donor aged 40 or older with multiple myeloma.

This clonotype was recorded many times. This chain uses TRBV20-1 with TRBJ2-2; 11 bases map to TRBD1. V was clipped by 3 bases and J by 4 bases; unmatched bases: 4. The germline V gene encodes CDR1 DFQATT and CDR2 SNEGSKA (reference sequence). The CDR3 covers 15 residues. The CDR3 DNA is TGCAGTGCTAGTCCTGGGACAGGGGGCACCGGGGAGCTGTTTTTT. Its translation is CSASPGTGGTGELFF.

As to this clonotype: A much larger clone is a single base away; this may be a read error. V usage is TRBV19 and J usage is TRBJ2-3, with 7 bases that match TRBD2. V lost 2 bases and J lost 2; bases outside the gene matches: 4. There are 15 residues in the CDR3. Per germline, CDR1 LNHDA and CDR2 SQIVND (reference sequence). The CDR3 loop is CASSILAAATDTQYF. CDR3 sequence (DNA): TGTGCCAGTAGTATACTAGCGGCCGCCACAGATACGCAGTATTTT.

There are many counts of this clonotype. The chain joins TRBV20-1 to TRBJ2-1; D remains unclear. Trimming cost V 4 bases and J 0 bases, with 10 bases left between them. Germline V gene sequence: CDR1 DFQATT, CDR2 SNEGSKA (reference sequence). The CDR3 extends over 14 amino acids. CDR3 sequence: CSATPSGSYNEQFF. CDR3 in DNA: TGCAGTGCTACACCCTCCGGCTCCTACAATGAGCAGTTCTTC.

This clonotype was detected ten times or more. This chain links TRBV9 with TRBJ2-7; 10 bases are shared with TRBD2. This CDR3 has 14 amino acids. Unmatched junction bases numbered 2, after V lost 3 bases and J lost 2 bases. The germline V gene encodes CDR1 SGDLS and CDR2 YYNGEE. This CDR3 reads CASSESGRAYEQYF. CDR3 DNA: TGTGCCAGCAGCGAGAGCGGGAGGGCCTACGAGCAGTACTTC. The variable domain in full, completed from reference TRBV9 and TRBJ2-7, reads DSGVTQTPKHLITATGQRVTLRCSPRSGDLSVYWYQQSLDQGLQFLIQYYNGEERAKGNILERFSAQQFPDLHSELNLSSLELGDSALYFCASSESGRAYEQYFGPGTRLTVT.

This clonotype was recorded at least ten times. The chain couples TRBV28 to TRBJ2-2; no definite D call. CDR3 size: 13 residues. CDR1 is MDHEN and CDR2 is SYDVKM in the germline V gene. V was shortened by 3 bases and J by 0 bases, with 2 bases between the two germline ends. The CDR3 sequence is CASSFANTGELFF. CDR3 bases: TGTGCCAGCAGTTTTGCGAACACCGGGGAGCTGTTTTTT.